This T cell receptor beta chain was recovered during a study of cytomegalovirus exposure and HLA in healthy donors. Study-wide context: About 85 million unique TCRs from HLA-typed donors were held in an early release of data. Study outcomes and limitations: Among TCR beta chains of equal frequency, HLA-associated ones were more clonally expanded in a later analysis.

This CDR3 has 16 amino acids. Trimming removed 4 bases at V and 6 bases at J, with 19 bases between. Germline V gene lookup returns CDR1 MDHEN and CDR2 SYDVKM. Details on this clone: Its antigen is currently unknown.

The primer mix had 60 Vbeta and 13 Jbeta primers. TCRdb's table, derived via immunoSEQ multiplex PCR, lists solely in-frame clones and lacks some. This sample has 150,000 to 200,000 clones; 75% to 90% occur once, and the top ten carry around 1.9%. The source of this sequence is a woman under 30 in good health and CMV-seronegative. The specimen sequenced was PBMCs. This chain links TRBV28 with TRBJ1-5, with D unresolved. For the CDR3, the DNA is TGTGCCAGCAGTTCCCCCCCCATTTTAGAGAGTCAGCCCCAGCATTTT. Protein: CASSSPPILESQPQHF.